This T cell receptor beta chain was documented in a study of blood T cell repertoires in COVID-19. Overall study context: Material from acute and convalescent COVID-19 was sourced from the United States, Italy and Spain.

The authors' processing: Estimated nucleated cell counts came from reference gene primer amplification. Sequenced by immunoSEQ multiplex PCR; TCRdb stores in-frame clones only, minus some. V and J calls and clone size follow that table, whereas D and trimming were derived from the DNA. The sample consists of 150,000 to 200,000 clones, roughly 80% of them appearing once. This CDR3 is 13 amino acids long. Germline CDR1 reads SGHNT; CDR2 reads YENEEA. Trimming stripped 2 bases from V and 4 bases from J, with 8 bases between. The sequence was obtained from a woman at least 80 years old with COVID-19, enrolled during active disease. This chain connects TRBV11-3 to TRBJ1-1, with unresolved D. Sequencing was performed on peripheral blood. The CDR3 nucleotides read TGTGCCAGCAGCTTAAATCGAGGCACTGAAGCTTTCTTT. Residues: CASSLNRGTEAFF.